The 23 T cell receptor beta chains below all came from one sample that was sequenced in a study of cytomegalovirus exposure and HLA in healthy donors. Here immunoSEQ multiplex PCR was the method, and the copy in TCRdb shows in-frame clones only, minus some. The sample has tens of thousands of clones, 85% seen once. The source material was PBMCs. Receptors originate from a man aged 25-40 years in good health and CMV-seronegative.

This chain uses TRBV19 with TRBJ1-2; D is perhaps TRBD1 (5 bases). Germline assignment: CDR1 LNHDA and CDR2 SQIVND (reference sequence). V lost 5 bases, J lost 0 bases, and 13 bases lay in between. The CDR3 sequence is 15 residues long. Here the CDR3 reads CASSLIGATNYGYTF. DNA of the CDR3: TGTGCCAGTAGTTTGATAGGGGCCACTAACTATGGCTACACCTTC. The variable domain in full, with the rest retrieved from reference TRBV19 and TRBJ1-2, is DGGITQSPKYLFRKEGQNVTLSCEQNLNHDAMYWYRQDPGQGLRLIYYSQIVNDFQKGDIAEGYSVSREKKESFPLTVTSAQKNPTAFYLCASSLIGATNYGYTFGSGTRLTVV.

This chain uses TRBV11-3 with TRBJ2-1, with 11 bases aligning to TRBD1. This CDR3 is built from 15 residues. After removal of 5 bases from V and 5 bases from J, the junction contained 5 bases not matched to a gene. CDR1 is SGHNT, CDR2 YENEEA, per germline. The CDR3 loop is CASSHGQGANNEQFF. CDR3 sequence (DNA): TGTGCCAGCAGCCATGGACAGGGGGCCAACAATGAGCAGTTCTTC. The full variable domain, with the rest looked up from reference TRBV11-3 and TRBJ2-1, is EAGVVQSPRYKIIEKKQPVAFWCNPISGHNTLYWYLQNLGQGPELLIRYENEEAVDDSQLPKDRFSAERLKGVDSTLKIQPAELGDSAVYLCASSHGQGANNEQFFGPGTRLTVL.

This clone has a single count. CDR3 protein: CASRVNRDYEQYF. The CDR3 DNA reads as TGTGCCAGCAGAGTAAACAGGGACTACGAGCAGTACTTC. The chain is built from TRBV6-6 and TRBJ2-7; weak D call: TRBD1 (6 bases). Germline CDR1 and CDR2: MNHNY and SVGAGI (reference sequence). Trimming removed 6 bases from V and 3 bases from J, with 12 bases in between. This CDR3 has 13 amino acids.

This chain joins TRBV7-8 and TRBJ2-2, with D possibly TRBD1 on 5 matching bases. Germline V gene sequence: CDR1 SGHVS, CDR2 FQNEAQ. The CDR3 is 18 residues long. The ends were cut back, 0 bases at V and 2 bases at J, with 16 bases in the middle. The CDR3 is CASSLALQGGANTGELFF. CDR3 nucleotide sequence: TGTGCCAGCAGCTTAGCGTTGCAGGGTGGGGCAAACACCGGGGAGCTGTTTTTT.

The gene calls are TRBV7-2 and TRBJ1-4; D possibly corresponds to TRBD1 (6 bases). Germline V gene sequence: CDR1 SGHTA, CDR2 FQGNSA. With 6 bases removed from V and 7 bases from J, the gap between germline ends came to 15 bases. CDR3 length: 14 amino acids. CDR3: CASRRGRVGEKLFF. In nucleotides, the CDR3 is TGTGCCAGCAGGAGGGGGAGGGTGGGTGAAAAACTGTTTTTT.

The chain joins TRBV4-3 to TRBJ2-1; 7 bases agree with TRBD2. Germline lookup yields CDR1 LGHNA and CDR2 YSLEER. After removal of 0 bases from V and 2 bases from J, the junction contained 4 bases not matched to a gene. The CDR3 has 16 residues. The CDR3 reads CASSQDLAEAYNEQFF. Here the CDR3 DNA reads TGCGCCAGCAGCCAAGACCTAGCGGAGGCCTACAATGAGCAGTTCTTC.

V and J are TRBV11-2 and TRBJ2-7; TRBD1 is a possible D gene (6 bases). Trimming shortened V by 1 base and J by 2 bases, and 9 bases separated the two germline ends. The CDR3 totals 14 residues. The germline V gene has CDR1 SGHAT and CDR2 FQNNGV. The CDR3 coding sequence is TGTGCCAGCAGCTTAGTAGACAGGACCTACGAGCAGTACTTC. Its translation is CASSLVDRTYEQYF.

The chain recombines TRBV30 with TRBJ1-2; D unclear. Germline loops: CDR1 GTSNPN, CDR2 SVGIG (reference sequence). Trimming shortened V by 2 bases and J by 8 bases, and 9 bases separated the two germline ends. The CDR3 contains 11 residues. This CDR3 is CAWSSRLGYTF. The CDR3 nucleotides read TGTGCCTGGAGTTCTCGGTTGGGCTACACCTTC. Supplemented by reference TRBV30 and TRBJ1-2, the full variable domain reads SQTIHQWPATLVQPVGSPLSLECTVEGTSNPNLYWYRQAAGRGLQLLFYSVGIGQISSEVPQNLSASRPQDRQFILSSKKLLLSDSGFYLCAWSSRLGYTFGSGTRLTVV.

The CDR3 spells CASSPQLSGKETQYF. The CDR3 DNA is TGTGCCAGCAGTCCACAGCTTTCGGGAAAAGAGACCCAGTACTTC. This rearrangement joins TRBV7-9 to TRBJ2-5; D may be TRBD2 (5 bases). V lost 6 bases to trimming and J lost 3 bases, with 17 bases between them. This CDR3 spans 15 amino acids. The germline V gene encodes CDR1 SEHNR and CDR2 FQNEAQ (reference sequence). Full variable domain (remainder filled in from reference TRBV7-9 and TRBJ2-5): DTGVSQNPRHKITKRGQNVTFRCDPISEHNRLYWYRQTLGQGPEFLTYFQNEAQLEKSRLLSDRFSAERPKGSFSTLEIQRTEQGDSAMYLCASSPQLSGKETQYFGPGTRLLVL.

V and J are TRBV15 and TRBJ2-7; 9 bases match TRBD1. Germline lookup yields CDR1 LNHNV and CDR2 YYDKDF (reference sequence). The CDR3 has 14 residues. Trimming cost V 5 bases and J 5 bases; bases outside gene matches: 7. Here the CDR3 DNA reads TGTGCCACCAGCCGATACAGGGGGCAAGACGAGCAGTACTTC. This gives the protein CATSRYRGQDEQYF.

Here the CDR3 reads CASIRTSGSDTQYF. CDR3 in DNA: TGTGCCAGCATCAGGACTAGCGGGAGTGATACGCAGTATTTT. This chain links TRBV6-1 with TRBJ2-3; 13 bases match TRBD2. This CDR3 is 14 amino acids long. CDR1 and CDR2 from the germline V gene are MNHNS and SASEGT. The V gene end was trimmed by 7 bases and the J gene end by 6 bases; junction bases not matched to a gene: 4.

V gene TRBV14 combines with J gene TRBJ2-3; D uncertain. CDR1 and CDR2 from the germline V gene are SGHDN and FVKESK. The CDR3 length is 12 residues. V shed 4 bases and J shed 2 bases, with 4 bases lying between them. For the CDR3, the DNA is TGTGCCAGCAGCCCATTCACAGATACGCAGTATTTT. Translation: CASSPFTDTQYF.

CDR3 bases: TGCGCCAGCAGCTTGGACAGCGGGAGCTCCTACGAGCAGTACGTC. It specifies CASSLDSGSSYEQYV. This sequence joins TRBV5-1 and TRBJ2-7, with TRBD2 matching 8 bases. This CDR3 spans 15 amino acids. V lost 0 bases and J lost 0; bases outside the gene matches: 2. Germline lookup yields CDR1 SGHRS and CDR2 YFSETQ.

This chain uses TRBV11-2 with TRBJ2-2, with 8 bases aligning to TRBD2. Germline CDR1 reads SGHAT; CDR2 reads FQNNGV. The CDR3 has 17 amino acids. V trimming: 1 base; J trimming: 7 bases; junction bases outside the gene matches: 11. The CDR3 is CASSLGRTSRAGGELFF. The CDR3 DNA sequence: TGTGCCAGCAGCTTAGGCCGGACTAGCCGAGCCGGCGGGGAGCTGTTTTTT.

The genes are TRBV5-4 and TRBJ2-5; D is possibly TRBD1 (7 bases). Germline CDR1 SGHNT, CDR2 YYREEE (reference sequence). Trimming shortened V by 3 bases and J by 2 bases, and 11 bases separated the two germline ends. The CDR3 runs 14 residues. CDR3 in amino acids: CASSSAGQQETQYF. CDR3 nucleotide sequence: TGTGCCAGCAGCTCGGCGGGACAGCAAGAGACCCAGTACTTC. The variable domain in full, completed from reference TRBV5-4 and TRBJ2-5, reads ETGVTQSPTHLIKTRGQQVTLRCSSQSGHNTVSWYQQALGQGPQFIFQYYREEENGRGNFPPRFSGLQFPNYSSELNVNALELDDSALYLCASSSAGQQETQYFGPGTRLLVL.

The chain employs TRBV11-3 and TRBJ1-2; 7 bases are shared with TRBD1. The V gene end was trimmed by 5 bases and the J gene end by 4 bases; junction bases not matched to a gene: 7. The germline V gene has CDR1 SGHNT and CDR2 YENEEA. CDR3 length: 14 residues. The CDR3 DNA reads as TGTGCCAGCAGCGGACGACAGGGACCCTATGGCTACACCTTC. As protein: CASSGRQGPYGYTF.

In this sample, this clone turned up once. This chain joins TRBV19 and TRBJ1-2; possibly TRBD1 for D (6 bases). Germline loops: CDR1 LNHDA, CDR2 SQIVND (reference sequence). V was clipped by 3 bases and J by 5 bases, with 16 bases between them. CDR3 length equals 15 residues. CDR3 sequence (DNA): TGTGCCAGTAGTATCACCCCAGGGGTAGGGTATGGCTACACCTTC. Translated: CASSITPGVGYGYTF. The variable domain in full, with the rest retrieved from reference TRBV19 and TRBJ1-2, is DGGITQSPKYLFRKEGQNVTLSCEQNLNHDAMYWYRQDPGQGLRLIYYSQIVNDFQKGDIAEGYSVSREKKESFPLTVTSAQKNPTAFYLCASSITPGVGYGYTFGSGTRLTVV.

The chain employs TRBV11-2 and TRBJ1-3; 7 nucleotides align to TRBD1. CDR1 and CDR2 from the germline V gene are SGHAT and FQNNGV. The CDR3 is 13 amino acids. V was pared by 5 bases and J by 8 bases, with 6 bases of the junction left unmatched. The CDR3 is CASSPRGTDTIYF. The CDR3 DNA follows: TGTGCCAGCAGCCCTAGGGGGACAGACACCATATATTTT.

This clone appeared once. CDR3 sequence reads: CATRWRAVTDTQYF. The CDR3 DNA is TGTGCCACCAGATGGAGGGCCGTAACAGATACGCAGTATTTT. The chain links TRBV28 to TRBJ2-3, with D tentatively TRBD2 (6 bases). Germline assignment: CDR1 MDHEN and CDR2 SYDVKM. Trimming pared 10 bases from V and 3 bases from J, leaving 17 bases between. The CDR3 length is 14 residues.

The chain links TRBV27 to TRBJ2-7, with D possibly matching TRBD2 (7 bases). This CDR3 comprises 15 residues. Germline CDR1 reads MNHEY; CDR2 reads SMNVEV (reference sequence). V was pared by 2 bases and J by 3 bases, with 14 bases between. CDR3 bases: TGTGCCAGCAGTTTAAGCGGGACACATAACTACGAGCAGTACTTC. Protein: CASSLSGTHNYEQYF.

This chain links TRBV7-3 with TRBJ1-4; unclear D gene. In germline, CDR1 is SGHTA, CDR2 FQGTGA. The V gene lost 5 bases and the J gene lost 5 bases, with 3 bases spanning the gap. The CDR3 totals 11 residues. This chain's CDR3 is CASSPNEKLFF. The CDR3 DNA reads TGTGCCAGCAGCCCGAATGAAAAACTGTTTTTT.

The CDR3: CSVPPLGQQETQYF. CDR3 DNA sequence: TGCAGCGTTCCTCCCTTGGGGCAGCAAGAGACCCAGTACTTC. This chain links TRBV29-1 with TRBJ2-5, with D tentatively TRBD1 (5 bases). Looked up from germline, CDR1 is SQVTM and CDR2 is ANQGSEA. The CDR3 spans 14 residues. Trimming removed 5 bases at V and 2 bases at J, with 15 bases between.

This clone was picked up one time. In DNA, the CDR3 is TGTGCCAGCAGCGTAGGCAGAGAAGACACCTACGAGCAGTACTTC. Protein product: CASSVGREDTYEQYF. This sequence joins TRBV9 and TRBJ2-7, with D hard to call. Trimming took 0 bases from V and 2 from J, leaving 12 bases between them. CDR1 and CDR2 from the germline V gene are SGDLS and YYNGEE. The CDR3 has 15 residues.